Shown below are 20 T cell receptor beta chains from a single sample sequenced in a study of shared T cell receptors in the human thymus. The protocol was immunoSEQ multiplex PCR, while the TCRdb copy is restricted to in-frame clones and leaves out a portion. The table includes approximately 490,000 clones, around 78% detected once. This sample was also put to use in a study of human thymus T cells.

The sample consisted of thymocytes. All receptors derive from a boy in the first two years of life with a congenital heart defect.

The chain has TRBV4-3 and TRBJ2-3; 10 nucleotides align to TRBD2. From germline, CDR1 is LGHNA and CDR2 YSLEER. This CDR3 spans 18 amino acids. The trim removed 4 bases at V and 2 bases at J, leaving 12 bases unmatched. CDR3 in amino acids: CASSPLRKREGPTDTQYF. The DNA of the CDR3 is TGCGCCAGCAGCCCCCTACGGAAGCGGGAGGGCCCCACAGATACGCAGTATTTT.

This sequence joins TRBV4-2 and TRBJ2-1, with 7 bases matching TRBD2. The V segment lost 3 bases and the J segment 4 bases; nucleotides outside the gene matches: 9. CDR1 is LGHNA, CDR2 YNFKEQ, per germline. CDR3 length: 16 amino acids. CDR3 DNA sequence: TGTGCCAGCAGCCAGCCCCTGGGCGGGGGATACAATGAGCAGTTCTTC. This encodes CASSQPLGGGYNEQFF.

This rearrangement joins TRBV5-1 to TRBJ2-7, with 9 bases identical to TRBD2. This CDR3 has 15 amino acids. Per the germline V gene, CDR1 is SGHRS and CDR2 is YFSETQ. Trimming cost V 0 bases and J 3 bases; bases outside gene matches: 4. The CDR3 DNA follows: TGCGCCAGCAGCTTGGTAGGCGGGAGGGACTACGAGCAGTACTTC. This encodes CASSLVGGRDYEQYF.

CDR3 nucleotides: TGTGCCAGCAGTGAACACCCCAGGGGGCGCGGCAATCAGCCCCAGCATTTT. It translates to CASSEHPRGRGNQPQHF. V is TRBV6-1 and J is TRBJ1-5; 8 positions agree with TRBD1. V lost 2 bases to trimming and J lost 2 bases; unmatched junction nucleotides: 8. The CDR3 loop spans 17 amino acids. CDR1 and CDR2 from the germline V gene are MNHNS and SASEGT.

The gene calls are TRBV6-6 and TRBJ2-7, with a possible D match to TRBD2 (5 bases). V was trimmed by 7 bases and J by 5 bases, leaving 24 bases between them. The CDR3 consists of 16 residues. Per the germline V gene, CDR1 is MNHNY and CDR2 is SVGAGI (reference sequence). CDR3 residues: CASIEESAGGGDEQYF. The CDR3 DNA reads as TGTGCCAGCATAGAGGAATCGGCGGGCGGAGGCGACGAGCAGTACTTC.

The DNA for the CDR3 is TGCAGCGTCCCGACTAGCGGGAGTCCCAATGAGCAGTTCTTC. Translating it yields CSVPTSGSPNEQFF. The chain recombines TRBV29-1 with TRBJ2-1; TRBD2 matches 12 bases. After removal of 6 bases from V and 6 bases from J, the junction contained 6 bases not matched to a gene. The CDR3 contains 14 residues. The germline V gene has CDR1 SQVTM and CDR2 ANQGSEA.

The chain uses TRBV19 and TRBJ1-4; D may be TRBD1 (5 bases). Trimming stripped 3 bases from V and 3 bases from J, with 17 bases between. Germline CDR1 is LNHDA and CDR2 is SQIVND (reference sequence). CDR3 length: 17 residues. CDR3 sequence: CASSIGTFRESNEKLFF. CDR3 nucleotides: TGTGCCAGTAGTATTGGAACCTTCAGGGAATCTAATGAAAAACTGTTTTTT.

V gene TRBV5-6 combines with J gene TRBJ1-2, with D unresolved. The CDR3 is 12 residues long. The V end was cut by 3 bases, the J end by 8 bases, with 11 bases between. Germline CDR1 reads SGHDT; CDR2 reads YYEEEE. This CDR3 is CASSSTRFGYTF. CDR3 DNA sequence: TGTGCCAGCAGCTCAACACGCTTCGGCTACACCTTC. The full variable domain, its missing parts supplied by reference TRBV5-6 and TRBJ1-2, is DAGVTQSPTHLIKTRGQQVTLRCSPKSGHDTVSWYQQALGQGPQFIFQYYEEEERQRGNFPDRFSGHQFPNYSSELNVNALLLGDSALYLCASSSTRFGYTFGSGTRLTVV.

The J gene is TRBJ1-2, the V gene TRBV12-5; D ambiguous. The CDR3 runs 16 residues. Germline V lookup: CDR1 LGHNT, CDR2 FRNRAP. Trimming took 0 bases from V and 3 from J, leaving 14 bases between them. For the CDR3, the DNA is TGTGCTAGTGGTTTGGTCTCCCCCGACAAGTACTATGGCTACACCTTC. Protein sequence: CASGLVSPDKYYGYTF.

The chain uses TRBV6-6 and TRBJ1-5, with D uncertain. The CDR3 consists of 13 residues. V lost 4 bases and J lost 11, with 15 bases in between. Germline V CDR1 and CDR2: MNHNY, SVGAGI (reference sequence). As DNA, the CDR3 is TGTGCCAGCAGTTCGACACTGGCTGGGTCCCAGCATTTT. Translating gives CASSSTLAGSQHF.

This clone has more than one count but fewer than ten. This chain uses TRBV5-1 with TRBJ2-7, with 7 bases identical to TRBD1. Unmatched junction bases numbered 1, after V lost 5 bases and J lost 2 bases. This CDR3 is built from 12 residues. In germline, CDR1 is SGHRS, CDR2 YFSETQ. The CDR3 loop is CASRDRTYEQYF. DNA of the CDR3: TGCGCCAGCAGGGACAGGACCTACGAGCAGTACTTC.

Notes on this clone: Compared with germline, one end of the junction differs, possibly owing to a read error. The chain carries TRBV18 and TRBJ2-7; D perhaps matches TRBD2 (5 bases). The CDR3 runs 15 residues. CDR1 is KGHSH and CDR2 is LQKENI in the germline V gene. This chain's CDR3 is CASSPREEDSYEQYF. CDR3 DNA: TGTGCCAGCTCCCCACGAGAGGAGGACTCCTACGAGCAGTACTTC.

V and J are TRBV27 and TRBJ2-7, with TRBD2 as a possible D gene (6 bases). The CDR3 consists of 15 residues. Trimming left V 2 bases short and J 3 bases short, with 14 bases between. From germline, CDR1 is MNHEY and CDR2 SMNVEV (reference sequence). CDR3 coding DNA: TGTGCCAGCAGTTTAGGGATGCGACTAGTCTACGAGCAGTACTTC. It is translated as CASSLGMRLVYEQYF.

J is TRBJ1-2 and V is TRBV2, with 7 bases identical to TRBD1. With V trimmed by 9 bases and J by 4 bases, 14 bases remained unmatched. The CDR3 is 15 amino acids. Germline CDR1 and CDR2: SNHLY and FYNNEI. The CDR3 DNA follows: TGTGCCAGACTAACTCCGGGACAGAAAATCTATGGCTACACCTTC. This encodes CARLTPGQKIYGYTF.

The chain is built from TRBV18 and TRBJ1-1, with TRBD1 as a possible D gene (6 bases). The CDR3 has 15 residues. V was clipped by 4 bases and J by 3 bases, with 15 bases between them. Germline lookup yields CDR1 KGHSH and CDR2 LQKENI. In nucleotides, the CDR3 is TGTGCCAGCTCACTACACAGGGTTGGAGACACTGAAGCTTTCTTT. As protein: CASSLHRVGDTEAFF.

This sequence joins TRBV15 and TRBJ2-6, with 9 positions matching TRBD2. The CDR3 is made up of 20 amino acids. The trim removed 0 bases at V and 4 bases at J, leaving 13 bases unmatched. Germline loops: CDR1 LNHNV, CDR2 YYDKDF (reference sequence). CDR3 in DNA: TGTGCCACCAGCAGAGAGGGGGAGAGTAGCGGGAGATCGGGGGCCAACGTCCTGACTTTC. It yields the protein CATSREGESSGRSGANVLTF.

This clone came up a few times. This chain joins TRBV6-1 and TRBJ2-7, with TRBD2 as a possible D gene (5 bases). Germline V gene data show CDR1 as MNHNS and CDR2 as SASEGT. The CDR3 contains 16 residues. The V and J ends lost 4 bases and 4 bases respectively, with 20 bases between them. The CDR3 loop reads CASSGRADPKHYEQYF. In DNA form, the CDR3 reads TGTGCCAGCAGTGGGCGGGCGGACCCCAAACATTACGAGCAGTACTTC.

The CDR3 loop is CASSDMYTRGSTDTQYF. The CDR3 DNA follows: TGTGCCAGCAGTGACATGTATACCAGGGGGTCCACAGATACGCAGTATTTT. The chain combines TRBV2 with TRBJ2-3, with 7 bases lining up with TRBD1. The germline CDR1 and CDR2 sequences are SNHLY and FYNNEI. With V trimmed by 3 bases and J by 2 bases, 11 bases remained unmatched. The CDR3 runs 17 residues.

V gene TRBV30 combines with J gene TRBJ2-3; D is unresolved. CDR1 is GTSNPN, CDR2 SVGIG, per germline (reference sequence). V was trimmed by 4 bases and J by 2 bases, leaving 4 bases between them. The CDR3 has 11 amino acids. The CDR3 bases are TGTGCCTGGACAAACACAGATACGCAGTATTTT. It translates to CAWTNTDTQYF.

This sequence joins TRBV27 and TRBJ1-3, with 10 nucleotides matching TRBD1. The germline gives CDR1 MNHEY, CDR2 SMNVEV (reference sequence). There are 15 residues in the CDR3. The V segment lost 4 bases and the J segment 2 bases; nucleotides outside the gene matches: 2. CDR3 in DNA: TGTGCCAGCAGTTCCGACAGGGGGCCTGGAAACACCATATATTTT. The encoded protein is CASSSDRGPGNTIYF.